This T cell receptor (beta chain) was observed in a study of blood T cell repertoires in COVID-19. The overall study: The United States, Italy and Spain provided the acute and convalescent COVID-19 samples. PBMCs, B-cell-depleted T cells, or T cells were the source of the cDNA or gDNA that made up the material.

Method: immunoSEQ multiplex PCR; TCRdb's copy keeps in-frame clones and lacks some. The data hold 330,000 or so clones, with approximately 86% observed a single time. V was pared by 4 bases and J by 4 bases, with 5 bases of the junction left unmatched. This CDR3 has 14 residues. CDR1 is SGHNT and CDR2 is YYREEE in the germline V gene (reference sequence). The sample taken for sequencing was peripheral blood. The source is a man aged 25-45 years with COVID-19, enrolled during active disease. The chain is built from TRBV5-4 and TRBJ2-5; 9 nucleotides match TRBD1. The chain's CDR3 is CASSNTGGAETQYF. The CDR3 DNA follows: TGTGCCAGCAGCAATACAGGGGGCGCAGAGACCCAGTACTTC.